A single sample gave rise to the 17 T cell receptor beta chains below, sequenced in a study of cytomegalovirus exposure and HLA in healthy donors. Primers included in the PCR were 60 Vbeta and 13 Jbeta primers. The data were produced by immunoSEQ multiplex PCR, yet TCRdb's version contains in-frame clones alone and is incomplete. The sample includes roughly 100,000 clones, less than 80% seen only once; the top ten take about 3.8%. The sequencing input was PBMCs. The receptors come from a man younger than 45 in good health and CMV-seropositive.

This clone was found a few times. The chain uses TRBV30 and TRBJ1-5; D gene uncertain. There are 13 residues in the CDR3. Per germline, CDR1 GTSNPN and CDR2 SVGIG (reference sequence). The V gene lost 3 bases and the J gene lost 3 bases, with 9 bases spanning the gap. CDR3 in DNA: TGTGCCTGGAGCCGGGATCACAATCAGCCCCAGCATTTT. This gives the protein CAWSRDHNQPQHF.

The J gene is TRBJ2-5, the V gene TRBV29-1; a weak D match, TRBD1 (6 bases). CDR1 and CDR2 (germline): SQVTM, ANQGSEA. The CDR3 loop spans 15 amino acids. V dropped 6 bases and J dropped 0 bases, with 17 bases sitting between them. CDR3 residues: CSVRPGTQYQETQYF. The DNA for the CDR3 is TGCAGCGTAAGACCCGGGACACAGTACCAAGAGACCCAGTACTTC. The whole variable domain, filled in from reference TRBV29-1 and TRBJ2-5, reads SAVISQKPSRDICQRGTSLTIQCQVDSQVTMMFWYRQQPGQSLTLIATANQGSEATYESGFVIDKFPISRPNLTFSTLTVSNMSPEDSSIYLCSVRPGTQYQETQYFGPGTRLLVL.

The genes are TRBV18 and TRBJ1-2, with 7 bases that match TRBD1. Trimming removed 11 bases from V and 7 bases from J; junction bases left unmatched: 13. CDR3 length: 13 amino acids. Per the germline V gene, CDR1 is KGHSH and CDR2 is LQKENI. The CDR3 DNA reads TGTGCCCGAAAGAGGGGGCCGGGAGCTGGCTACACCTTC. Translation gives CARKRGPGAGYTF. Supplemented by reference TRBV18 and TRBJ1-2, the full variable domain reads NAGVMQNPRHLVRRRGQEARLRCSPMKGHSHVYWYRQLPEEGLKFMVYLQKENIIDESGMPKERFSAEFPKEGPSILRIQQVVRGDSAAYFCARKRGPGAGYTFGSGTRLTVV.

The V gene is TRBV7-8, the J gene TRBJ2-7; D perhaps matches TRBD2 (5 bases). Germline CDR1 reads SGHVS; CDR2 reads FQNEAQ. This CDR3 is built from 14 residues. Trimming took off 2 bases at V and 2 bases at J, with 10 bases between the two ends. CDR3 sequence reads: CASSLTLGTYEQYF. Written as DNA, the CDR3 is TGTGCCAGCAGCTTAACACTAGGGACCTACGAGCAGTACTTC.

This clone came up a few times. V is TRBV7-2 and J is TRBJ2-3, with 7 positions matching TRBD1. Germline assignment: CDR1 SGHTA and CDR2 FQGNSA. V shed 3 bases, J shed 2 bases, and the junction held 5 bases outside the gene matches. This CDR3 contains 15 residues. This CDR3 is CASSFLGQFTDTQYF. DNA of the CDR3: TGTGCCAGCAGCTTTTTGGGACAGTTCACAGATACGCAGTATTTT.

Concerning this clone itself: This same CDR3 is encoded by further DNA sequences in the sample. The J gene is TRBJ1-1, the V gene TRBV6-6; D is unresolved. Per germline, CDR1 MNHNY and CDR2 SVGAGI (reference sequence). The V gene lost 5 bases and the J gene lost 2 bases, with 6 bases spanning the gap. The CDR3 loop spans 12 amino acids. The CDR3 spells CASSATNTEAFF. The CDR3 coding sequence is TGTGCCAGCAGTGCCACTAACACTGAAGCTTTCTTT.

In its sample, this clone was seen once. CDR3 DNA: TGTGCCATCCAATTGGGGCCCACCGGCTACACCTTC. Residues: CAIQLGPTGYTF. The rearrangement uses TRBV6-1 and TRBJ1-2; perhaps TRBD1 as D (5 bases). Germline-derived CDR1 and CDR2 are MNHNS and SASEGT. This CDR3 is 12 amino acids long. The V gene lost 10 bases and the J gene lost 8 bases, with 17 bases spanning the gap.

This chain joins TRBV7-2 and TRBJ2-3, with TRBD2 matching over 11 bases. The CDR3 extends over 15 amino acids. Germline V gives CDR1 SGHTA, CDR2 FQGNSA. The trim removed 3 bases at V and 5 bases at J, leaving 4 bases unmatched. In DNA form, the CDR3 reads TGTGCCAGCAGCTTTCGTAGCGGGGGGGAAGATACGCAGTATTTT. This sequence encodes CASSFRSGGEDTQYF.

This clone was seen a handful of times. This sequence joins TRBV21-1 and TRBJ2-7; whether TRBD2, the table's D call, matches the DNA was not checked. TRBV21-1 is a pseudogene locus. The CDR3 extends over 16 amino acids. CDR3 DNA: TGTGCCAGCAGCAAAGGGGGAGACTACCCTTCGAGCGAGCAGTACTTC. The encoded protein is CASSKGGDYPSSEQYF.

The chain links TRBV5-4 to TRBJ1-2; no clear D gene. The CDR3 contains 11 residues. CDR1 and CDR2 from the germline V gene are SGHNT and YYREEE (reference sequence). V was shortened by 5 bases and J by 5 bases, with 7 bases between the two germline ends. CDR3 nucleotides: TGTGCCAGCAGTGCTGAGTATGGCTACACCTTC. Protein sequence: CASSAEYGYTF.

The V gene is TRBV5-1, the J gene TRBJ2-7; D ambiguous. Trimming stripped 2 bases from V and 0 bases from J, with 9 bases between. CDR3 length: 14 amino acids. Germline lookup yields CDR1 SGHRS and CDR2 YFSETQ. The CDR3 DNA follows: TGCGCCAGCAGCTTTAACAGCATCTCCTACGAGCAGTACTTC. Amino acid sequence: CASSFNSISYEQYF.

In this sample, this clone turned up a few times. The rearrangement uses TRBV2 and TRBJ1-6, with 9 bases that match TRBD1. This CDR3 comprises 15 residues. Per the germline V gene, CDR1 is SNHLY and CDR2 is FYNNEI. The V segment lost 4 bases and the J segment 10 bases; nucleotides outside the gene matches: 8. As DNA, the CDR3 is TGTGCCAGCAGTGTCCGGGGACAGGGCTTGTCACCCCTCCACTTT. Translation gives CASSVRGQGLSPLHF. Together with reference TRBV2 and TRBJ1-6, the CDR3 gives the full variable domain: EPEVTQTPSHQVTQMGQEVILRCVPISNHLYFYWYRQILGQKVEFLVSFYNNEISEKSEIFDDQFSVERPDGSNFTLKIRSTKLEDSAMYFCASSVRGQGLSPLHFGNGTRLTVT.

A remark on this clone: The same CDR3 also results from other DNA sequences found in this sample. The chain joins TRBV7-3 to TRBJ1-5; D gene ambiguous. The CDR3 contains 18 residues. Deletions cut 2 bases from V and 0 bases from J, with 17 bases between. CDR1 is SGHTA, CDR2 FQGTGA, per germline. The CDR3 region has the DNA TGTGCCAGCAGCTTACCCCGGGATAGGGATTATAGCAATCAGCCCCAGCATTTT. Translated, it gives CASSLPRDRDYSNQPQHF.

This clone was observed a handful of times. The rearrangement joins TRBV2 to TRBJ1-2; 8 bases map to TRBD1. With 6 bases clipped from V and 10 bases from J, the junction kept 16 bases outside the gene matches. Germline CDR1 reads SNHLY; CDR2 reads FYNNEI. CDR3 length: 15 residues. CDR3 residues: CASRAQTGDLLHYTF. The CDR3 nucleotides are TGTGCCAGCAGAGCCCAGACAGGGGATCTCCTTCACTACACCTTC.

This clone has only one observation. The chain combines TRBV29-1 with TRBJ2-3, with unresolved D. This CDR3 spans 14 amino acids. With 6 bases removed from V and 0 bases from J, the gap between germline ends came to 13 bases. Germline V CDR1 and CDR2: SQVTM, ANQGSEA. In DNA form, the CDR3 reads TGCAGCGTGAGTACGCCAAGAAGCACAGATACGCAGTATTTT. Its translation is CSVSTPRSTDTQYF.

The chain has TRBV29-1 and TRBJ1-6; 9 bases match TRBD1. The V and J ends lost 6 bases and 7 bases, in that order; junction bases with no gene match: 4. The CDR3 loop spans 13 amino acids. Germline assignment: CDR1 SQVTM and CDR2 ANQGSEA. The CDR3 protein is CSVGQGINSPLHF. The CDR3 coding sequence is TGCAGCGTCGGACAGGGGATAAATTCACCCCTCCACTTT.

This clone was detected once. The chain combines TRBV27 with TRBJ2-7; weak D call: TRBD2 (6 bases). The V gene lost 0 bases and the J gene lost 0 bases, with 12 bases spanning the gap. CDR1 and CDR2 from the germline V gene are MNHEY and SMNVEV (reference sequence). CDR3 length equals 16 residues. CDR3: CASSLSRGTYSYEQYF. The CDR3 DNA is TGTGCCAGCAGTTTATCTCGCGGGACCTACTCCTACGAGCAGTACTTC.